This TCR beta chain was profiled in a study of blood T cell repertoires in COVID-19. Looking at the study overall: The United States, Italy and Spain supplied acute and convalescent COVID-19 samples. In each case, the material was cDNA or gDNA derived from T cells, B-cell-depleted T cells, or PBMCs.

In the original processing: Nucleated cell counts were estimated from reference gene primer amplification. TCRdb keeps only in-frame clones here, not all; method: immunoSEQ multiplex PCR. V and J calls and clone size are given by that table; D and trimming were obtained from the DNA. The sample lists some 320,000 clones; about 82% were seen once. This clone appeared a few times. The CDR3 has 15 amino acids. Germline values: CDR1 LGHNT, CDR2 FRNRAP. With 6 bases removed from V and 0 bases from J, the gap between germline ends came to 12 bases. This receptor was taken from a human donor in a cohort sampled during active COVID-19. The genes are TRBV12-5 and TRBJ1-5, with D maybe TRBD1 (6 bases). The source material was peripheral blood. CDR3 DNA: TGTGCTAGTGGACTACAGGGTTATAGCAATCAGCCCCAGCATTTT. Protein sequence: CASGLQGYSNQPQHF. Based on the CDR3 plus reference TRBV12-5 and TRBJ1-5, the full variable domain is DARVTQTPRHKVTEMGQEVTMRCQPILGHNTVFWYRQTMMQGLELLAYFRNRAPLDDSGMPKDRFSAEMPDATLATLKIQPSEPRDSAVYFCASGLQGYSNQPQHFGDGTRLSIL.